These T cell receptor beta chains were read from a single sample in a study of CD8+CD57+ T cells in acquired aplastic anemia. One entry per CDR3 protein results from TCRdb running MiXCR on the reads. The data show 100,000 to 150,000 distinct CDR3 sequences, with roughly two fifths seen just once and roughly 8.4% held by the top ten. The sequenced material came from sorted CD4+, CD8+, or CD8+CD57+ T cells (not recorded which) from PBMCs. These receptors all stem from a human donor in good health, serving as a control. The conserved cysteine and the conserved F or W are not part of the CDR3 here. Expanded clones are given a class, and other clones once, few, many or no size at all.

V gene: TRBV15; J gene: TRBJ1-5; clone size: many; CDR3 protein: ATRGDLGGRNQPQH
V gene: TRBV4-2; J gene: TRBJ2-1; clone size: NA; CDR3 protein: AGSQGAGGYNEQF
V gene: TRBV7-9; J gene: TRBJ1-2; clone size: many; CDR3 protein: ASSKNRGRFNGYT
V gene: TRBV20-1; J gene: TRBJ1-6; clone size: many; CDR3 protein: SAKSGSSYNSPLH
V gene: TRBV9; J gene: TRBJ1-3; clone size: NA; CDR3 protein: ASSEQGAGNTIY
V gene: TRBV12-3/TRBV12-4; J gene: TRBJ1-1; clone size: many; CDR3 protein: ASSLRGKTEAF
V gene: TRBV7-2; J gene: TRBJ1-2; clone size: NA; CDR3 protein: ASSPDSNIGYT
V gene: TRBV2; J gene: TRBJ2-7; clone size: NA; CDR3 protein: ASSSGLAGGPTYEQY
V gene: TRBV10-3; J gene: TRBJ2-1; clone size: NA; CDR3 protein: AITDGNEQF
V gene: TRBV10-1; J gene: TRBJ1-1; clone size: NA; CDR3 protein: ASSERGGANTEAF
V gene: TRBV11-2; J gene: TRBJ2-3; clone size: NA; CDR3 protein: ASSFWGAGGSDTQY
V gene: TRBV18; J gene: TRBJ1-1; clone size: few; CDR3 protein: ASSHLSWDTEAF
V gene: TRBV20-1; J gene: TRBJ1-1; clone size: many; CDR3 protein: SAQGRNTEAF
V gene: TRBV18; J gene: TRBJ1-2; clone size: NA; CDR3 protein: ASSAPFDGYT
V gene: TRBV5-1; J gene: TRBJ1-1; clone size: many; CDR3 protein: ASSLEGGRNTEAF
V gene: TRBV19; J gene: TRBJ2-3; clone size: many; CDR3 protein: ASSRIFWGAYTQY
V gene: TRBV10-3; J gene: TRBJ1-2; clone size: NA; CDR3 protein: AISRGTVGYGYT
V gene: TRBV5-1; J gene: TRBJ1-1; clone size: many; CDR3 protein: ASGQGLDTEAF
V gene: TRBV9; J gene: TRBJ1-6; clone size: few; CDR3 protein: ASSVAHRPDYNSPLH
V gene: TRBV6-1; J gene: TRBJ1-5; clone size: many; CDR3 protein: ASSASSQPQH
V gene: TRBV19; J gene: TRBJ2-5; clone size: many; CDR3 protein: ASREREQTEEETQY
V gene: TRBV20-1; J gene: TRBJ1-5; clone size: many; CDR3 protein: SASQRGSQPQH
V gene: TRBV5-1; J gene: TRBJ2-3; clone size: NA; CDR3 protein: ASEERGYTDTQY
V gene: TRBV4-1; J gene: TRBJ2-3; clone size: many; CDR3 protein: ASQRLAGDTDTQY
V gene: TRBV12-3/TRBV12-4; J gene: TRBJ2-5; clone size: many; CDR3 protein: ASSEVPGVTQY
V gene: TRBV20-1; J gene: TRBJ2-7; clone size: NA; CDR3 protein: SARPAGALEQY
V gene: TRBV19; J gene: TRBJ1-1; clone size: NA; CDR3 protein: ASSIAEMNTEAF
V gene: TRBV7-6; J gene: TRBJ1-1; clone size: few; CDR3 protein: ASSLTGDTEAF
V gene: TRBV4-1; J gene: TRBJ1-1; clone size: NA; CDR3 protein: ASSRRGDNEAF
V gene: TRBV10-3; J gene: TRBJ1-1; clone size: NA; CDR3 protein: AISEFIGQMNTEAF
V gene: TRBV3-1; J gene: TRBJ2-2; clone size: NA; CDR3 protein: ASSPSAGRTGELF
V gene: TRBV10-3; J gene: TRBJ1-1; clone size: NA; CDR3 protein: AIAPQGLNTEAF
V gene: TRBV11-2; J gene: TRBJ2-1; clone size: many; CDR3 protein: ASSLEAGVGEQF
V gene: TRBV10-3; J gene: TRBJ2-1; clone size: many; CDR3 protein: AISDRASGRFGNEQF
V gene: TRBV19; J gene: TRBJ1-1; clone size: NA; CDR3 protein: ASSMNRGTEAF
V gene: TRBV25-1; J gene: TRBJ2-7; clone size: NA; CDR3 protein: ASSEVTGGSSYEQY
V gene: TRBV4-2; J gene: TRBJ1-1; clone size: few; CDR3 protein: ASSQRLGPSNTEAF
V gene: TRBV9; J gene: TRBJ1-2; clone size: many; CDR3 protein: ASSSTTGLSYGYT
V gene: TRBV3-1; J gene: TRBJ1-1; clone size: many; CDR3 protein: ASSQRAVLKNTEAF
V gene: TRBV12-3/TRBV12-4; J gene: TRBJ2-1; clone size: NA; CDR3 protein: ASSWTSGGPHSSYNEQF
V gene: TRBV9; J gene: TRBJ2-5; clone size: NA; CDR3 protein: ASSLPSEGLQETQY
V gene: TRBV2; J gene: TRBJ1-2; clone size: NA; CDR3 protein: ASSGTGLGYT
V gene: TRBV19; J gene: TRBJ2-3; clone size: many; CDR3 protein: ASSQGVYHSTDTQY
V gene: TRBV10-3; J gene: TRBJ2-1; clone size: many; CDR3 protein: ASRRGDEQF
V gene: TRBV12-3/TRBV12-4; J gene: TRBJ1-2; clone size: NA; CDR3 protein: ASSRHREGYT
V gene: TRBV20-1; J gene: TRBJ2-7; clone size: NA; CDR3 protein: SASGGTVTYEQY
V gene: TRBV25-1; J gene: TRBJ2-7; clone size: NA; CDR3 protein: ASSEGRGLSYEQY
V gene: TRBV20-1; J gene: TRBJ2-3; clone size: many; CDR3 protein: SARDRRLAGGLWSTDTQY